This T cell receptor (beta chain) was obtained from a study of cytomegalovirus exposure and HLA in healthy donors. Study overall: The roughly 110 validation repertoires were produced on the same platform as the roughly 670 repertoires of the first cohort. This was reported in a later analysis.

Findings of the study overall: Reports showed the classifier diagnosing cytomegalovirus status with high specificity and sensitivity. In the 90 to 150 validation repertoires, roughly 94% of cluster scores exceeded 0, per a later analysis. Investigators reported approximately 170 TCR beta chains as tied to cytomegalovirus.

CDR1 and CDR2 (germline): SGHTS, YDEGEE. Germline trimming cut 2 bases from V and 5 bases from J; bases unmatched to any gene: 7. The CDR3 consists of 15 residues. Only in-frame clones appear in the TCRdb table, and some are missing; sequencing was by immunoSEQ multiplex PCR. This sample has some 56,000 clones, with approximately 92% found just once. For this clone: Its antigen remains unidentified.

The TCR was taken from a young man in good health and CMV-seronegative. Sequencing was carried out using PBMCs. V is TRBV5-8 and J is TRBJ2-7; 10 bases fit TRBD2. As DNA, the CDR3 is TGTGCCAGCAGCTTAGGGCTAGCGGGAGCCCACGAGCAGTACTTC. Protein product: CASSLGLAGAHEQYF.